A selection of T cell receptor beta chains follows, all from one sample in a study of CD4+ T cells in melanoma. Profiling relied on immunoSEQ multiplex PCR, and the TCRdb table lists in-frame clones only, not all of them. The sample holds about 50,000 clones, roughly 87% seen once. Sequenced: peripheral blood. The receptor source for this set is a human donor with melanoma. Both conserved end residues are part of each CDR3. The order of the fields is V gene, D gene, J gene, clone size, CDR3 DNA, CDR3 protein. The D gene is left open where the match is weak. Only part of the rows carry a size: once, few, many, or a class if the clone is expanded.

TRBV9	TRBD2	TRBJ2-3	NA	TGTGCCAGCAGCGTAGGTAGTCGGGGGGGCACAGATACGCAGTATTTT	CASSVGSRGGTDTQYF
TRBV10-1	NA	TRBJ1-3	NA	TGCGCCAGCAGCGATGGAGGCTCTGGAAACACCATATATTTT	CASSDGGSGNTIYF
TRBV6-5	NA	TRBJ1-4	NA	TGTGCCAGCGGACACCTTACGGCGGCTAATGAAAAACTGTTTTTT	CASGHLTAANEKLFF
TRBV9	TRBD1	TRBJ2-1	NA	TGTGCCAGCAGCCCCCGGACAGGGCGGTCCTACAATGAGCAGTTCTTC	CASSPRTGRSYNEQFF
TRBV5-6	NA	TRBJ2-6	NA	TGTGCCAGCAGCTACAGATCTGGGGCCAACGTCCTGACTTTC	CASSYRSGANVLTF
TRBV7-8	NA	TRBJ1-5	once	TGTGCCAGCAGCCTCCAGGCGGGACTAGATCAGCCCCAGCATTTT	CASSLQAGLDQPQHF
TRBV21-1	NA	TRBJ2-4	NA	TGTGCCAGCAGCTCTAGGCACAGAGCCAAAAACATTCAGTACTTC	CASSSRHRAKNIQYF
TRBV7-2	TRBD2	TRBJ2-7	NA	TGTGCCAGCAGCGAGGGACTAGCGGGGGGCTACGAGCAGTACTTC	CASSEGLAGGYEQYF
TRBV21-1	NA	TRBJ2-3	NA	TGTGCCAGAACCGAGACAGGGGAAGACTTCACAGATACGCAGTATTTT	CARTETGEDFTDTQYF
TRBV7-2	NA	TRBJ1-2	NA	TGTGCCAGCAGCTTAGCTGCGGCAAACTATGGCTACACCTTC	CASSLAAANYGYTF
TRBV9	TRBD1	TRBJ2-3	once	TGTGCCAGCAGCGGACAGGGGGGGGCCACAGATACGCAGTATTTT	CASSGQGGATDTQYF
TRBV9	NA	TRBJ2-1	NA	TGTGCCAGCAGCGTAGGACCACCGGGCCGTAAGAATGAGCAGTTCTTC	CASSVGPPGRKNEQFF
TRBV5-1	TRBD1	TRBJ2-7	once	TGCGCCAGCAGCTTGGCTCTAGCAGGGGGCTTCTACGAGCAGTACTTC	CASSLALAGGFYEQYF
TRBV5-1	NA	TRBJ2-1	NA	TGCGCCAGCAGCTTGGCGGCAAGCCGACACAACAATGAGCAGTTCTTC	CASSLAASRHNNEQFF
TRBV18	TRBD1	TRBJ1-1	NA	TGTGCCAGCTCACCTCCCTACAGGGGGCGGAACACTGAAGCTTTCTTT	CASSPPYRGRNTEAFF
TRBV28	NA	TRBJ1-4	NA	TGTGCCAGCAGTGTACCGGGGACTCCGGGAGGTGAAAAACTGTTTTTT	CASSVPGTPGGEKLFF